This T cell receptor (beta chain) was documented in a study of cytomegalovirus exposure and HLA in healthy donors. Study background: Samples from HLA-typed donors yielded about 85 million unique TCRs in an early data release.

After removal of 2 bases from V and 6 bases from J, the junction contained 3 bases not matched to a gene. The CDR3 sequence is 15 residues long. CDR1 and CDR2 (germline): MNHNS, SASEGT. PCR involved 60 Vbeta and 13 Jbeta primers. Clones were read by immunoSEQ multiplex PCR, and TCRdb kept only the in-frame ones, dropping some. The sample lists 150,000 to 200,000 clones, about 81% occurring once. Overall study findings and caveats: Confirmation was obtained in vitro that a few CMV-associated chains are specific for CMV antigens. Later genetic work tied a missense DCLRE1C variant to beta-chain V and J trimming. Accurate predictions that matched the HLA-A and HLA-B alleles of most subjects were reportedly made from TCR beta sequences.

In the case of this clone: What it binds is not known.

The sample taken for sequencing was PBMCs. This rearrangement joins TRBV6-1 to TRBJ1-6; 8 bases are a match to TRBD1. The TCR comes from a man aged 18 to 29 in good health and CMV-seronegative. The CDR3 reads CASSELGQGNSPLHF. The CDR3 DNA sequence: TGTGCCAGCAGTGAATTAGGACAGGGTAATTCACCCCTCCACTTT.